The 13 T cell receptor beta chains below all came from one sample that was sequenced in a study of T cell responses to AZD1222 COVID-19 vaccine. TCRdb's table, derived via immunoSEQ multiplex PCR, lists solely in-frame clones and lacks some. The sample includes roughly 70,000 clones, 85% of them seen just once. This material consisted of peripheral blood, taken on day 0 of AZD1222 vaccination. Receptor source: an adult in good health.

The rearrangement uses TRBV29-1 and TRBJ1-3; D is ambiguous. Deletions cut 1 base from V and 2 bases from J, with 0 bases between. The CDR3 spans 11 residues. CDR1 is SQVTM, CDR2 ANQGSEA, per germline. The CDR3 protein is CSVEAGNTIYF. The CDR3 DNA reads TGCAGCGTTGAAGCTGGAAACACCATATATTTT.

The V call is TRBV19, the J call TRBJ2-3; TRBD2 agrees at 8 bases. CDR3 length equals 13 residues. With 8 bases clipped from V and 1 base from J, the junction kept 2 bases outside the gene matches. The germline V gene encodes CDR1 LNHDA and CDR2 SQIVND (reference sequence). As DNA, the CDR3 is TGTGCCAGTCGAGCGGGGGGCACAGATACGCAGTATTTT. Translating it yields CASRAGGTDTQYF.

V usage is TRBV19 and J usage is TRBJ1-2, with TRBD1 identical over 7 bases. V trimming: 7 bases; J trimming: 7 bases; junction bases outside the gene matches: 9. CDR1 and CDR2 (germline): LNHDA, SQIVND (reference sequence). The CDR3 extends over 13 amino acids. CDR3: CASTEQGRSGYTF. CDR3 sequence (DNA): TGTGCCAGTACCGAACAGGGGAGGTCTGGCTACACCTTC.

Concerning this clone: Lacking the conserved final phenylalanine or tryptophan, this CDR3 likely reflects a read error. Because the CDR3's place on the DNA is in doubt, the DNA is left out and the CDR3 is given as listed by TCRdb. The rearrangement links TRBV4-2 to TRBJ2-7; TRBD1 is the table's D call and was not checked against the DNA. Germline V gene data show CDR1 as LGHNA and CDR2 as YNFKEQ. The CDR3 is 11 residues long, counting both termini. CDR3 protein: CASSQSGGRSN.

The chain is built from TRBV5-1 and TRBJ1-1; D ambiguous. Per germline, CDR1 SGHRS and CDR2 YFSETQ. The CDR3 contains 14 residues. Trimming removed 2 bases from V and 0 bases from J, with 8 bases in between. CDR3: CASSFSQMNTEAFF. CDR3 in DNA: TGCGCCAGCAGCTTCTCACAAATGAACACTGAAGCTTTCTTT. The variable domain in full, with the rest retrieved from reference TRBV5-1 and TRBJ1-1, is KAGVTQTPRYLIKTRGQQVTLSCSPISGHRSVSWYQQTPGQGLQFLFEYFSETQRNKGNFPGRFSGRQFSNSRSEMNVSTLELGDSALYLCASSFSQMNTEAFFGQGTRLTVV.

The chain links TRBV5-1 to TRBJ2-5; 11 bases line up with TRBD2. V gave up 4 bases and J gave up 0 bases; unmatched junction bases: 11. Germline lookup yields CDR1 SGHRS and CDR2 YFSETQ. There are 18 residues in the CDR3. CDR3 coding DNA: TGCGCCAGCAGCCGATTCCCGGGACTAGCGGAATACCAAGAGACCCAGTACTTC. Translation gives CASSRFPGLAEYQETQYF.

By frequency in the sample, this clone is medium-sized. This sequence joins TRBV20-1 and TRBJ2-1; D is ambiguous. Germline CDR1 reads DFQATT; CDR2 reads SNEGSKA (reference sequence). The ends were cut back, 7 bases at V and 6 bases at J, with 4 bases in the middle. CDR3 length equals 9 residues. For the CDR3, the DNA is TGCAGTGTTCCCAATGAGCAGTTCTTC. Protein sequence: CSVPNEQFF.

The rearrangement uses TRBV6-5 and TRBJ1-3; 7 bases match TRBD1. V dropped 4 bases and J dropped 0; count of bases not matched to a gene: 3. CDR1 and CDR2 from the germline V gene are MNHEY and SVGAGI. The CDR3 consists of 15 residues. The CDR3 region has the DNA TGTGCCAGCAGTTCCGGGACAGCCTCTGGAAACACCATATATTTT. Protein sequence: CASSSGTASGNTIYF.

Of note for this clone: The sample carries other DNA sequences with the same CDR3. The chain is built from TRBV9 and TRBJ1-5; TRBD1 is a possible D gene (6 bases). The germline V and J ends were trimmed by 1 base and 5 bases, with 7 bases remaining between them. CDR3 length equals 13 residues. The germline CDR1 and CDR2 sequences are SGDLS and YYNGEE. This chain's CDR3 is CASSVSGDQPQHF. In DNA form, the CDR3 reads TGTGCCAGCAGCGTATCAGGGGATCAGCCCCAGCATTTT.

V is TRBV19 and J is TRBJ1-1; TRBD1 is a possible D gene (5 bases). Trimming shortened V by 3 bases and J by 5 bases, and 13 bases separated the two germline ends. Germline CDR1 LNHDA, CDR2 SQIVND (reference sequence). There are 14 residues in the CDR3. CDR3 residues: CASSMYPGLTEAFF. The CDR3 nucleotides read TGTGCCAGTAGTATGTACCCGGGGCTGACTGAAGCTTTCTTT.

The CDR3 DNA sequence: TGCAGTGCTTCCGAAGGGGATACGCAGTATTTT. Amino acid sequence: CSASEGDTQYF. This chain joins TRBV20-1 and TRBJ2-3; no reliable D call. The CDR3 length is 11 residues. CDR1 is DFQATT, CDR2 SNEGSKA, per germline (reference sequence). V lost 5 bases and J 6 bases, leaving 9 bases between the germline ends.

This chain uses TRBV5-5 with TRBJ1-2; D not resolved. Trimming pared 9 bases from V and 7 bases from J, leaving 19 bases between. Per the germline V gene, CDR1 is SGHKS and CDR2 is YYEKEE (reference sequence). The CDR3 spans 13 residues. The CDR3 sequence: CATSTLIGSGYTF. CDR3 DNA sequence: TGTGCCACCTCTACCCTCATCGGGTCTGGCTACACCTTC.

The chain uses TRBV7-2 and TRBJ1-2, with 9 bases lining up with TRBD1. The CDR3 sequence is 13 residues long. Germline values: CDR1 SGHTA, CDR2 FQGNSA. The trim removed 5 bases at V and 6 bases at J, leaving 4 bases unmatched. The CDR3: CASSTGQGNGYTF. The DNA for the CDR3 is TGTGCCAGCAGCACGGGACAGGGCAATGGCTACACCTTC.